This T cell receptor beta chain was captured in a study of blood T cell repertoires in COVID-19. TCRdb's copy holds only in-frame clones and misses some; the assay was immunoSEQ multiplex PCR. The table lists some 70,000 clones, around 83% of them singletons. The CDR3 is 15 residues long. V lost 5 bases, J lost 0 bases, and 2 bases stayed unmatched. Per germline, CDR1 MNHEY and CDR2 SVGEGT. The sequenced material came from peripheral blood. The receptor was derived from a man aged 45-60 years with active COVID-19. The chain carries TRBV6-2 or TRBV6-3 and TRBJ2-3, with 10 bases lining up with TRBD2. The CDR3 region is CASSRAGGSTDTQYF. The CDR3 nucleotides read TGTGCCAGCAGTCGAGCGGGGGGGAGCACAGATACGCAGTATTTT.